Given below is one TCR beta chain in context. The sample is drawn from a study of blood T cell repertoires in COVID-19. As for the study in general: COVID-19 samples, acute and convalescent, were from the United States, Italy and Spain.

Methods used by the authors: Amplification of reference gene primers provided the estimated nucleated cell counts. TCRdb's table, derived via immunoSEQ multiplex PCR, lists solely in-frame clones and lacks some. From that table come the V and J calls and clone size; the DNA was used to work out D and trimming. The table records about 350,000 clones, less than 90% of them present only once. Germline assignment: CDR1 SNHLY and CDR2 FYNNEI. The V end was cut by 2 bases, the J end by 8 bases, with 16 bases between. This CDR3 has 15 residues. Seattle patient enrollment occurred during active infection, with longitudinal follow-up thereafter.

This chain connects TRBV2 to TRBJ2-4, with a weak D call TRBD1 (6 bases). Sequenced material: peripheral blood. This receptor was obtained from an older woman with COVID-19, enrolled during active disease. The CDR3 protein is CASSEQGQGSDIQYF. CDR3 nucleotides: TGTGCCAGCAGTGAACAGGGGCAGGGATCAGACATTCAGTACTTC. The variable domain in full, completed from reference TRBV2 and TRBJ2-4, reads EPEVTQTPSHQVTQMGQEVILRCVPISNHLYFYWYRQILGQKVEFLVSFYNNEISEKSEIFDDQFSVERPDGSNFTLKIRSTKLEDSAMYFCASSEQGQGSDIQYFGAGTRLSVL.